The T cell receptor (beta chain) described here comes from a study of blood T cell repertoires in COVID-19. The sample holds one count of this clone. This CDR3 is 15 amino acids long. Profiling relied on immunoSEQ multiplex PCR, and the TCRdb table lists in-frame clones only, not all of them. This sample has hundreds of thousands of clones, with around 79% found just once. The sample comprised peripheral blood. The rearrangement links TRBV1 to TRBJ2-7; TRBD1 is taken as the D call from the table, unchecked against the DNA. TRBV1 is a recognized pseudogene. The receptor was isolated from a woman older than 75 with acute or convalescent COVID-19. This CDR3 reads CTSSQNFYRGHEQYF. As DNA, the CDR3 is TGCACCAGCAGCCAGAACTTTTACAGGGGGCACGAGCAGTACTTC.